This T cell receptor beta chain originates from a study of blood T cell repertoires in COVID-19. Study information: Material from acute and convalescent COVID-19 was sourced from the United States, Italy and Spain. Nucleic acid was either cDNA or gDNA, and it came from T cells, B-cell-depleted T cells, or PBMCs.

Germline-derived CDR1 and CDR2 are MNHEY and SMNVEV (reference sequence). The CDR3 sequence is 15 residues long. V dropped 6 bases and J dropped 6; count of bases not matched to a gene: 10. Authors' processing steps: The assay estimated nucleated cells by amplifying reference gene primers. TCRdb's table, derived via immunoSEQ multiplex PCR, lists solely in-frame clones and lacks some. The DNA gave D and trimming, while V, J and clone size come from that table. The data hold fewer than 200,000 clones, with 89% observed a single time. The chain has TRBV27 and TRBJ2-2; TRBD2 aligns across 7 bases. The sequence came from a man in his late teens or twenties who had recovered from COVID-19. Sequencing was carried out using peripheral blood. CDR3 residues: CASSRGTITPGELFF. CDR3 in DNA: TGTGCCAGCAGCCGTGGGACTATAACACCCGGGGAGCTGTTTTTT.